The 31 T cell receptor beta chains listed next were all sequenced from one sample in a study of shared clonotypes between healthy human individuals. Assay used: immunoSEQ multiplex PCR; TCRdb lists only in-frame clones, some missing. The repertoire holds around 2.5 million clones, with more than 85% as singletons. Material for sequencing was naive CD4+ T cells from PBMCs. The subset denotes: CD45RA+ positively selected. These receptors were collected from a man in his late teens or twenties in good health. Some clones in this sample may be carry-over from other donors' samples.

The chain joins TRBV7-9 to TRBJ2-6; no firm D call. Per the germline V gene, CDR1 is SEHNR and CDR2 is FQNEAQ (reference sequence). V was trimmed by 6 bases and J by 4 bases, leaving 4 bases between them. The length of the CDR3 is 12 residues. This CDR3 is CASRRGANVLTF. The DNA of the CDR3 is TGTGCCAGCAGGCGCGGGGCCAACGTCCTGACTTTC. The full variable domain, with the rest looked up from reference TRBV7-9 and TRBJ2-6, is DTGVSQNPRHKITKRGQNVTFRCDPISEHNRLYWYRQTLGQGPEFLTYFQNEAQLEKSRLLSDRFSAERPKGSFSTLEIQRTEQGDSAMYLCASRRGANVLTFGAGSRLTVL.

The genes are TRBV18 and TRBJ2-3; unclear D gene. V lost 2 bases and J 7 bases, leaving 10 bases between the germline ends. Germline CDR1 KGHSH, CDR2 LQKENI. This CDR3 is built from 13 residues. CDR3 protein: CASSPGQTYTQYF. CDR3 DNA: TGTGCCAGCTCACCAGGGCAGACTTATACGCAGTATTTT.

Remarks on this clone: Distinct nucleotide sequences in the sample also encode this CDR3. The DNA of the CDR3 is TGTGCCAGCAGTTACTCGAGGGGGCAAGAGACCCAGTACTTC. Its translation: CASSYSRGQETQYF. The chain joins TRBV6-5 to TRBJ2-5; weak D call: TRBD1 (6 bases). The CDR3 is 14 residues long. Trimming left V 0 bases short and J 2 bases short, with 7 bases between. Germline V CDR1 and CDR2: MNHEY, SVGAGI.

This clone has only a few counts. The same CDR3 is also encoded by other DNA sequences in this sample. This sequence joins TRBV27 and TRBJ1-3; D is unresolved. Deletions cut 3 bases from V and 4 bases from J, with 7 bases between. This CDR3 contains 13 residues. Per germline, CDR1 MNHEY and CDR2 SMNVEV (reference sequence). CDR3 bases: TGTGCCAGCAGTTTGTCCAGGGGAAACACCATATATTTT. It translates to CASSLSRGNTIYF.

V gene TRBV30 combines with J gene TRBJ1-1; D uncertain. V lost 1 base, J lost 8 bases, and 11 bases lay in between. Per germline, CDR1 GTSNPN and CDR2 SVGIG (reference sequence). The CDR3 sequence is 12 residues long. CDR3 residues: CAWSGPPPEAFF. The CDR3 nucleotides read TGTGCCTGGAGTGGCCCCCCTCCCGAAGCTTTCTTT.

This chain connects TRBV28 to TRBJ1-2; 8 bases line up with TRBD1. V lost 3 bases, J lost 3 bases, and 3 bases stayed unmatched. Germline CDR1 is MDHEN and CDR2 is SYDVKM. The CDR3 is 14 amino acids. CDR3 sequence: CASSFRGRDYGYTF. CDR3 in DNA: TGTGCCAGCAGTTTCAGGGGGCGCGACTATGGCTACACCTTC.

This chain uses TRBV29-1 with TRBJ2-1, with TRBD2 matching over 9 bases. V shed 7 bases and J 0 bases; nucleotides not matched to a gene: 4. This CDR3 contains 14 residues. Germline lookup yields CDR1 SQVTM and CDR2 ANQGSEA. CDR3 residues: CSALAGVSYNEQFF. The CDR3 DNA reads as TGCAGCGCTTTAGCGGGAGTCTCCTACAATGAGCAGTTCTTC.

For this clone: Additional DNA sequences in this sample encode the identical CDR3. The chain carries TRBV11-2 and TRBJ2-7; D is undetermined. CDR3 length: 11 amino acids. Germline V gives CDR1 SGHAT, CDR2 FQNNGV. V lost 5 bases, J lost 3 bases, and 5 bases lay in between. CDR3 in DNA: TGTGCCAGCAGCCCCCTCTACGAGCAGTACTTC. This encodes CASSPLYEQYF.

The V gene is TRBV5-5, the J gene TRBJ2-7; D is undetermined. CDR1 is SGHKS and CDR2 is YYEKEE in the germline V gene (reference sequence). V lost 1 base and J lost 3, with 5 bases in between. The CDR3 is made up of 12 amino acids. The CDR3 DNA reads as TGTGCCAGCAGCTTGATGGACTACGAGCAGTACTTC. It encodes CASSLMDYEQYF.

This clone was counted a few times. The chain links TRBV2 to TRBJ1-5, with D perhaps TRBD1 (5 bases). Germline assignment: CDR1 SNHLY and CDR2 FYNNEI. The CDR3 loop spans 14 amino acids. V dropped 6 bases and J dropped 1 base, with 10 bases sitting between them. This CDR3 reads CASSDRDSNQPQHF. The CDR3 bases are TGTGCCAGCAGCGATCGGGACAGCAATCAGCCCCAGCATTTT. The whole variable domain, remainder taken from reference TRBV2 and TRBJ1-5, is EPEVTQTPSHQVTQMGQEVILRCVPISNHLYFYWYRQILGQKVEFLVSFYNNEISEKSEIFDDQFSVERPDGSNFTLKIRSTKLEDSAMYFCASSDRDSNQPQHFGDGTRLSIL.

A single count supports this clone. The chain employs TRBV4-2 and TRBJ1-4; tentatively, D is TRBD1 (5 bases). The germline V gene encodes CDR1 LGHNA and CDR2 YNFKEQ. CDR3 length equals 14 residues. V was clipped by 2 bases and J by 9 bases, with 13 bases between them. The CDR3 bases are TGTGCCAGCAGCCAATCGCGCAGGGCCCAAAAACTGTTTTTT. Its protein product is CASSQSRRAQKLFF.

The J gene is TRBJ2-5, the V gene TRBV19, with 11 bases fitting TRBD2. The V segment lost 4 bases and the J segment 2 bases; nucleotides outside the gene matches: 3. CDR1 is LNHDA and CDR2 is SQIVND in the germline V gene (reference sequence). CDR3 size: 15 residues. CDR3 nucleotide sequence: TGTGCCAGTAGTAGACTAGCGGGGTTTCAAGAGACCCAGTACTTC. Translation: CASSRLAGFQETQYF.

The chain has TRBV5-6 and TRBJ2-1; perhaps D is TRBD1 or TRBD2 (6 bases each). Germline assignment: CDR1 SGHDT and CDR2 YYEEEE. The CDR3 extends over 17 amino acids. V was clipped by 6 bases and J by 0 bases, with 19 bases between them. The CDR3 here is CASTLLGGPSSYNEQFF. The CDR3, as DNA: TGTGCCAGCACCCTCTTAGGGGGGCCGAGCTCCTACAATGAGCAGTTCTTC.

This clone was picked up a small number of times. The chain combines TRBV6-1 with TRBJ2-7, with TRBD1 matching 10 bases. Germline CDR1 reads MNHNS; CDR2 reads SASEGT. V was clipped by 4 bases and J by 2 bases; unmatched bases: 5. CDR3 size: 15 residues. The CDR3 nucleotides are TGTGCCAGCAGTGGCGCGGGGACAGGGGCCTACGAGCAGTACTTC. Encoded protein: CASSGAGTGAYEQYF.

This clone was seen more than once but under ten times. The chain uses TRBV7-9 and TRBJ2-3, with D possibly being TRBD1 (5 bases). Per the germline V gene, CDR1 is SEHNR and CDR2 is FQNEAQ (reference sequence). The CDR3 runs 14 residues. Trimming stripped 5 bases from V and 3 bases from J, with 12 bases between. The CDR3 protein is CASSVDRQTDTQYF. The CDR3 DNA is TGTGCCAGCAGCGTTGACAGACAAACAGATACGCAGTATTTT. Variable domain in full (rest from reference TRBV7-9 and TRBJ2-3): DTGVSQNPRHKITKRGQNVTFRCDPISEHNRLYWYRQTLGQGPEFLTYFQNEAQLEKSRLLSDRFSAERPKGSFSTLEIQRTEQGDSAMYLCASSVDRQTDTQYFGPGTRLTVL.

The J gene is TRBJ1-5, the V gene TRBV2, with 9 bases lining up with TRBD1. This CDR3 comprises 18 residues. The germline gives CDR1 SNHLY, CDR2 FYNNEI. V lost 2 bases, J lost 2 bases, and 10 bases stayed unmatched. CDR3 amino acids: CASSESFVQGAGNQPQHF. CDR3 in DNA: TGTGCCAGCAGTGAATCCTTCGTACAGGGGGCGGGCAATCAGCCCCAGCATTTT.

V gene TRBV9 combines with J gene TRBJ1-3; TRBD1 matches 7 bases. Germline V gives CDR1 SGDLS, CDR2 YYNGEE. After removal of 3 bases from V and 3 bases from J, the junction contained 3 bases not matched to a gene. The CDR3 consists of 14 residues. The chain's CDR3 is CASSAGQHGNTIYF. For the CDR3, the DNA is TGTGCCAGCAGCGCGGGACAGCATGGAAACACCATATATTTT.

The chain combines TRBV15 with TRBJ2-2; the D gene is possibly TRBD1 (5 bases). The CDR3 is made up of 14 amino acids. The V end lost 5 bases, the J end lost 0 bases, and 7 bases lay between the germline ends. The germline gives CDR1 LNHNV, CDR2 YYDKDF (reference sequence). The CDR3 here is CATSPGTNTGELFF. The CDR3 DNA is TGTGCCACCAGCCCAGGGACGAACACCGGGGAGCTGTTTTTT.

The rearrangement uses TRBV21-1 and TRBJ2-1; the D segment call TRBD2 is taken from the table without a DNA check. TRBV21-1 is designated a pseudogene. This CDR3 is built from 15 residues. CDR3 region: CASSKGLREAGEQFF. The DNA for the CDR3 is TGTGCCAGCAGCAAGGGGCTGCGGGAGGCGGGAGAGCAGTTCTTC.

The rearrangement joins TRBV6-4 to TRBJ2-2; D not resolved. From germline, CDR1 is MRHNA and CDR2 SNTAGT. This CDR3 is built from 13 residues. V gave up 6 bases and J gave up 5 bases, with 10 bases separating them. The CDR3 loop reads CASRLRSTGELFF. Written as DNA, the CDR3 is TGTGCCAGCAGACTGAGGAGTACCGGGGAGCTGTTTTTT.

This chain links TRBV11-2 with TRBJ2-3, with 9 bases identical to TRBD1. Germline V CDR1 and CDR2: SGHAT, FQNNGV. V lost 3 bases and J lost 3; bases outside the gene matches: 7. This CDR3 contains 16 residues. The CDR3 loop reads CASSFGTGRETDTQYF. The CDR3 DNA is TGTGCCAGCAGCTTCGGGACAGGGAGGGAGACAGATACGCAGTATTTT. Filled out from reference TRBV11-2 and TRBJ2-3, the complete variable domain reads EAGVAQSPRYKIIEKRQSVAFWCNPISGHATLYWYQQILGQGPKLLIQFQNNGVVDDSQLPKDRFSAERLKGVDSTLKIQPAKLEDSAVYLCASSFGTGRETDTQYFGPGTRLTVL.

The rearrangement joins TRBV9 to TRBJ1-1; TRBD1 matches at 7 bases. Germline CDR1 and CDR2: SGDLS and YYNGEE. J was trimmed by 5 bases and V by 0 bases; bases with no gene match: 7. The CDR3 covers 15 residues. As DNA, the CDR3 is TGTGCCAGCAGCGTAGAGGGGGCGGGTGGGACTGAAGCTTTCTTT. This sequence encodes CASSVEGAGGTEAFF.

The table lists this clone with a count of one. The V gene is TRBV10-1, the J gene TRBJ2-3; 10 bases agree with TRBD2. This CDR3 is 16 amino acids long. With V trimmed by 4 bases and J by 1 base, 5 bases remained unmatched. From germline, CDR1 is WNHNN and CDR2 SYGVQD (reference sequence). The CDR3 DNA is TGCGCCAGCAGTGGCCTAGCGGGAGTGGGCACAGATACGCAGTATTTT. Its protein product is CASSGLAGVGTDTQYF.

The sample holds one count of this clone. The chain combines TRBV4-3 with TRBJ2-5, with D unclear. Deletions cut 3 bases from V and 2 bases from J, with 7 bases between. The CDR3 loop spans 13 amino acids. In germline, CDR1 is LGHNA, CDR2 YSLEER. CDR3 in amino acids: CASSQALQETQYF. The CDR3 nucleotides are TGCGCCAGCAGCCAGGCTCTACAAGAGACCCAGTACTTC.

The chain joins TRBV10-2 to TRBJ2-3; D gene uncertain. Trimming removed 4 bases at V and 0 bases at J, with 11 bases between. Germline V gene lookup returns CDR1 WSHSY and CDR2 SAAADI. The CDR3 is 15 residues long. The CDR3 bases are TGCGCCAGCAGTGCACGGCGAACCAGCACAGATACGCAGTATTTT. Its translation is CASSARRTSTDTQYF.

In this sample, this clone turned up once. The chain is built from TRBV15 and TRBJ2-7; 8 bases are a match to TRBD2. V was pared by 4 bases and J by 0 bases, with 11 bases of the junction left unmatched. The germline gives CDR1 LNHNV, CDR2 YYDKDF (reference sequence). CDR3 size: 17 residues. CDR3 region: CATSKVQGGGSSYEQYF. For the CDR3, the DNA is TGTGCCACCAGCAAAGTGCAGGGCGGGGGGAGCTCCTACGAGCAGTACTTC.

This chain uses TRBV7-2 with TRBJ1-2; 8 bases are shared with TRBD1. Germline CDR1 and CDR2: SGHTA and FQGNSA. Germline trimming cut 5 bases from V and 8 bases from J; bases unmatched to any gene: 19. This CDR3 region has 17 residues. CDR3 sequence: CASSRRGESGGLGGYTF. Written as DNA, the CDR3 is TGTGCCAGCAGCCGAAGGGGAGAATCAGGGGGCCTCGGCGGCTACACCTTC.

The chain has TRBV27 and TRBJ1-1; D gene uncertain. The V end was cut by 2 bases, the J end by 5 bases, with 12 bases between. Germline CDR1 is MNHEY and CDR2 is SMNVEV (reference sequence). The CDR3 sequence is 14 residues long. The CDR3 is CASSLPGKTTEAFF. DNA for the CDR3: TGTGCCAGCAGTTTACCGGGGAAGACAACTGAAGCTTTCTTT.

Turning to this clone: This specimen includes other DNA sequences encoding the same CDR3. The chain is built from TRBV5-1 and TRBJ2-7; D ambiguous. Trimming shortened V by 4 bases and J by 3 bases, and 11 bases separated the two germline ends. Per germline, CDR1 SGHRS and CDR2 YFSETQ. This CDR3 spans 13 amino acids. Here the CDR3 DNA reads TGCGCCAGCAGCCTGGGAACGGTCTACGAGCAGTACTTC. As protein: CASSLGTVYEQYF.

The chain uses TRBV5-5 and TRBJ2-2, with unresolved D. Germline CDR1 is SGHKS and CDR2 is YYEKEE (reference sequence). Trimming pared 1 base from V and 1 base from J, leaving 11 bases between. This CDR3 is built from 16 residues. In nucleotides, the CDR3 is TGTGCCAGCAGCTTGTCGTTAAGGCAGAACACCGGGGAGCTGTTTTTT. This gives the protein CASSLSLRQNTGELFF.

This chain uses TRBV29-1 with TRBJ2-3, with 8 bases that match TRBD1. The CDR3 is 14 residues long. With 8 bases clipped from V and 3 bases from J, the junction kept 10 bases outside the gene matches. The V gene's germline CDR1 is SQVTM and CDR2 ANQGSEA. The CDR3 region has the DNA TGCAGCTCACGGCGACAGGGGAGGACAGATACGCAGTATTTT. It yields the protein CSSRRQGRTDTQYF.